The 24 T cell receptor beta chains below come from one sample, sequenced in a study of OX40 agonist ivuxolimab in advanced cancers. Measured with immunoSEQ multiplex PCR; TCRdb has only the in-frame clones, and not every one. This sample has about 79,000 clones, with roughly 84% found just once. The sample in question was CD4+ or CD8+ T cells sorted from blood, obtained in a trial of the OX40 agonist ivuxolimab. These receptors came from an adult with an advanced solid tumor such as melanoma, head and neck, liver or kidney cancer.

The chain is built from TRBV11-3 and TRBJ2-1, with 9 bases aligning to TRBD2. Germline V gene data show CDR1 as SGHNT and CDR2 as YENEEA. J lost 10 bases, V lost 5 bases, and 6 bases had no gene match. The CDR3 totals 13 residues. This CDR3 reads CASSTPGLAEQFF. The CDR3 nucleotides are TGTGCCAGCAGCACCCCCGGACTAGCGGAGCAGTTCTTC.

In this sample, this clone turned up once. The chain has TRBV7-9 and TRBJ2-3; 14 bases are a match to TRBD2. Per the germline V gene, CDR1 is SEHNR and CDR2 is FQNEAQ (reference sequence). There are 19 residues in the CDR3. The V and J ends lost 5 bases and 6 bases, in that order; junction bases with no gene match: 16. The CDR3 loop is CASSPGLAGARVSYDTQYF. DNA of the CDR3: TGTGCCAGCAGCCCGGGACTAGCGGGAGCCAGGGTTTCCTACGATACGCAGTATTTT.

This chain joins TRBV27 and TRBJ1-5, with D hard to call. CDR1 is MNHEY, CDR2 SMNVEV, per germline (reference sequence). There are 15 residues in the CDR3. With 10 bases removed from V and 0 bases from J, the gap between germline ends came to 16 bases. The CDR3 DNA follows: TGTGCCACCAGCCTGTTCGGCTATAGCAATCAGCCCCAGCATTTT. Its translation: CATSLFGYSNQPQHF.

This clone has only a few counts. V and J are TRBV28 and TRBJ2-7; 10 nucleotides align to TRBD2. V lost 4 bases, J lost 5 bases, and 11 bases stayed unmatched. The CDR3 is 16 amino acids. The V gene's germline CDR1 is MDHEN and CDR2 SYDVKM. DNA of the CDR3: TGTGCCAGCAGTTCGCCAGAGCGGGAGGGCCTCCACGAGCAGTACTTC. This sequence encodes CASSSPEREGLHEQYF.

J is TRBJ2-7 and V is TRBV5-1; D may match TRBD1 or TRBD2 (5 bases each). The germline V gene encodes CDR1 SGHRS and CDR2 YFSETQ. This CDR3 contains 14 residues. V lost 4 bases to trimming and J lost 1 base, with 12 bases between them. As DNA, the CDR3 is TGCGCCAGCAGCCCGGGACCCGCTTCCTACGAGCAGTACTTC. The encoded protein is CASSPGPASYEQYF.

The chain has TRBV6-5 and TRBJ2-1; tentatively, D is TRBD1 (5 bases). Germline assignment: CDR1 MNHEY and CDR2 SVGAGI. Trimming cost V 0 bases and J 6 bases, with 6 bases left between them. The CDR3 is 13 amino acids. The CDR3 nucleotides read TGTGCCAGCAGTTACTCCGACAGCAATGAGCAGTTCTTC. Translating gives CASSYSDSNEQFF.

This clone was picked up one time. The chain combines TRBV7-9 with TRBJ1-4; TRBD1 agrees at 12 bases. V trimming: 6 bases; J trimming: 11 bases; junction bases outside the gene matches: 7. This CDR3 is built from 14 residues. In germline, CDR1 is SEHNR, CDR2 FQNEAQ (reference sequence). The CDR3 DNA sequence: TGTGCCAGCAGTTCCGGGACAGGGGGCCTCAAACTGTTTTTT. It encodes CASSSGTGGLKLFF. The whole variable domain, remainder taken from reference TRBV7-9 and TRBJ1-4, is DTGVSQNPRHKITKRGQNVTFRCDPISEHNRLYWYRQTLGQGPEFLTYFQNEAQLEKSRLLSDRFSAERPKGSFSTLEIQRTEQGDSAMYLCASSSGTGGLKLFFGSGTQLSVL.

V usage is TRBV7-9 and J usage is TRBJ2-1, with D uncertain. V lost 4 bases and J 3 bases, leaving 10 bases between the germline ends. The germline gives CDR1 SEHNR, CDR2 FQNEAQ (reference sequence). CDR3 length: 14 amino acids. The CDR3 bases are TGTGCCAGCAGCTCGCCCCCGGACTACAATGAGCAGTTCTTC. Its translation is CASSSPPDYNEQFF.

The V gene is TRBV10-2, the J gene TRBJ2-7; D ambiguous. V lost 7 bases, J lost 4 bases, and 17 bases lay in between. CDR1 WSHSY and CDR2 SAAADI come from the germline V gene. The CDR3 has 14 amino acids. The DNA of the CDR3 is TGCGCCAGCATCCTCGGCCAATGGCCATACGAGCAGTACTTC. As protein: CASILGQWPYEQYF.

This sequence joins TRBV30 and TRBJ2-1; D may be TRBD2 (5 bases). Between the trimmed V and J ends, which lost 5 bases and 0 bases, there was a span of 17 bases. CDR1 is GTSNPN and CDR2 is SVGIG in the germline V gene (reference sequence). The CDR3 is 16 residues long. The CDR3 spells CAWVLTDRGSYNEQFF. In DNA, the CDR3 is TGTGCCTGGGTCTTGACGGACCGGGGCTCCTACAATGAGCAGTTCTTC.

The chain is built from TRBV7-8 and TRBJ1-2; possibly TRBD1 for D (5 bases). This CDR3 contains 13 residues. Germline V gene sequence: CDR1 SGHVS, CDR2 FQNEAQ. Deletions cut 2 bases from V and 4 bases from J, with 8 bases between. CDR3 in DNA: TGTGCCAGCAGCTTATCAGGGTTCTATGGCTACACCTTC. Residues: CASSLSGFYGYTF.

The chain combines TRBV6-6 with TRBJ1-5; D is unresolved. The CDR3 sequence is 15 residues long. V was pared by 0 bases and J by 5 bases, with 11 bases between. CDR1 is MNHNY, CDR2 SVGAGI, per germline (reference sequence). Written as DNA, the CDR3 is TGTGCCAGCAGTTACTCGGGGAGTCTTCATCAGCCCCAGCATTTT. Its protein product is CASSYSGSLHQPQHF.

The chain carries TRBV28 and TRBJ2-7; 10 positions agree with TRBD2. The germline CDR1 and CDR2 sequences are MDHEN and SYDVKM. The length of the CDR3 is 15 residues. J gave up 3 bases and V 3 bases, and 5 bases lay outside the gene matches. The CDR3 coding sequence is TGTGCCAGCAGTTTTTTAACTAGCGGGATCTACGAGCAGTACTTC. Its translation: CASSFLTSGIYEQYF.

This clone was observed once. The rearrangement links TRBV5-1 to TRBJ2-1; 8 bases agree with TRBD1. V dropped 6 bases and J dropped 3; count of bases not matched to a gene: 8. CDR3 size: 15 residues. Germline lookup yields CDR1 SGHRS and CDR2 YFSETQ. The DNA of the CDR3 is TGCGCCAGCACCAGACAGGGGCACAACTACAATGAGCAGTTCTTC. It encodes CASTRQGHNYNEQFF.

J is TRBJ2-7 and V is TRBV7-2, with TRBD2 as a possible D gene (6 bases). The germline CDR1 and CDR2 sequences are SGHTA and FQGNSA. This CDR3 has 16 residues. V was clipped by 1 base and J by 0 bases, with 13 bases between them. The CDR3 loop reads CASSLVPGLDSYEQYF. In DNA form, the CDR3 reads TGTGCCAGCAGCTTAGTACCGGGACTTGACTCCTACGAGCAGTACTTC.

The chain recombines TRBV5-1 with TRBJ1-1, with 8 positions matching TRBD1. The ends lost 4 bases at V and 0 bases at J; junction bases unmatched: 5. The germline V gene encodes CDR1 SGHRS and CDR2 YFSETQ. The length of the CDR3 is 15 residues. The chain's CDR3 is CASSQGAGLNTEAFF. Here the CDR3 DNA reads TGCGCCAGCAGCCAGGGGGCAGGGTTGAACACTGAAGCTTTCTTT.

This chain joins TRBV5-6 and TRBJ1-2; 7 bases are shared with TRBD1. This CDR3 is 15 amino acids long. With 0 bases clipped from V and 4 bases from J, the junction kept 6 bases outside the gene matches. Germline V gene data show CDR1 as SGHDT and CDR2 as YYEEEE. DNA for the CDR3: TGTGCCAGCAGCTTGGACCGGAGGGGGCTCTATGGCTACACCTTC. As protein: CASSLDRRGLYGYTF.

V is TRBV2 and J is TRBJ2-3, with D hard to call. V shed 7 bases and J shed 2 bases, with 7 bases lying between them. Per the germline V gene, CDR1 is SNHLY and CDR2 is FYNNEI. The CDR3 is made up of 12 amino acids. The CDR3 nucleotides read TGTGCCAGCAAGGACGACACAGATACGCAGTATTTT. Its protein product is CASKDDTDTQYF.

The chain has TRBV4-1 and TRBJ2-5; TRBD2 might be the D (6 bases). The J call may be mistaken, given a closer DNA end match to TRBJ2-7. The CDR3 loop spans 16 amino acids. The germline V gene has CDR1 MGHRA and CDR2 YSYEKL. CDR3 protein: CASSQESIAETYEQYF. In nucleotides, the CDR3 is TGCGCCAGCAGCCAAGAATCGATAGCGGAGACCTACGAGCAGTACTTC.

The chain uses TRBV7-2 and TRBJ2-7, with D unclear. The CDR3 length is 14 residues. V was cut by 3 bases and J by 2 bases, with 11 bases left in between. From germline, CDR1 is SGHTA and CDR2 FQGNSA. This chain's CDR3 is CASSLSYVAYEQYF. CDR3 bases: TGTGCCAGCAGCTTGTCTTACGTAGCCTACGAGCAGTACTTC.

V usage is TRBV5-6 and J usage is TRBJ1-1, with unresolved D. Germline-derived CDR1 and CDR2 are SGHDT and YYEEEE. CDR3 size: 14 residues. Between the trimmed V and J ends, which lost 6 bases and 6 bases, there was a span of 18 bases. CDR3 loop: CASTESSSAPEAFF. The CDR3 nucleotides read TGTGCCAGCACCGAAAGTTCCTCGGCCCCTGAAGCTTTCTTT.

The gene calls are TRBV7-9 and TRBJ2-3; D possibly matches TRBD1 or TRBD2 (6 bases each). This CDR3 spans 15 amino acids. Germline V gene lookup returns CDR1 SEHNR and CDR2 FQNEAQ (reference sequence). Between the trimmed V and J ends, which lost 6 bases and 4 bases, there was a span of 17 bases. The CDR3 spells CASSPTGGRADTQYF. For the CDR3, the DNA is TGTGCCAGCAGTCCTACTGGGGGGCGGGCAGATACGCAGTATTTT.

The rearrangement joins TRBV7-9 to TRBJ2-2; D is unclear. The CDR3 spans 15 residues. The germline V gene encodes CDR1 SEHNR and CDR2 FQNEAQ (reference sequence). Trimming pared 5 bases from V and 1 base from J, leaving 11 bases between. The CDR3 bases are TGTGCCAGCAGCCCCAACCGGCGGAACACCGGGGAGCTGTTTTTT. Translating it yields CASSPNRRNTGELFF. The variable domain in full, with the rest retrieved from reference TRBV7-9 and TRBJ2-2, is DTGVSQNPRHKITKRGQNVTFRCDPISEHNRLYWYRQTLGQGPEFLTYFQNEAQLEKSRLLSDRFSAERPKGSFSTLEIQRTEQGDSAMYLCASSPNRRNTGELFFGEGSRLTVL.

The chain is built from TRBV7-9 and TRBJ1-1, with D perhaps TRBD1 (5 bases). V was trimmed by 3 bases and J by 7 bases, leaving 9 bases between them. Germline V gene sequence: CDR1 SEHNR, CDR2 FQNEAQ (reference sequence). The CDR3 covers 12 residues. CDR3 sequence reads: CASSFGTSEAFF. The CDR3 bases are TGTGCCAGCAGCTTCGGGACGAGTGAAGCTTTCTTT.